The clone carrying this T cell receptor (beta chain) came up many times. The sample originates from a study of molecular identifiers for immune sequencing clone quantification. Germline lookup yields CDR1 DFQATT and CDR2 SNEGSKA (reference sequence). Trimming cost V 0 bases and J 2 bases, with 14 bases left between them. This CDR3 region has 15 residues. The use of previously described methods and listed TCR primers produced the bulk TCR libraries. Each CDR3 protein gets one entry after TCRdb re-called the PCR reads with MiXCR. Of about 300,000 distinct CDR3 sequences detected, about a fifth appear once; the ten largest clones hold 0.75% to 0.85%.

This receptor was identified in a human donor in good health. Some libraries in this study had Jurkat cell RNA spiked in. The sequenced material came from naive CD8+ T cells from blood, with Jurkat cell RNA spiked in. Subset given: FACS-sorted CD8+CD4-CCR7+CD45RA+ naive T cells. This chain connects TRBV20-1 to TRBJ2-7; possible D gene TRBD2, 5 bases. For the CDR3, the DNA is TGCAGTGCTAGAGATTTGGCGGGTTCTACCTACGAGCAGTACTTC. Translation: CSARDLAGSTYEQYF.